This T cell receptor (beta chain) is drawn from a study of T cells in Graves' hyperthyroidism and ophthalmopathy. Amplified TCR beta CDR3 regions came from RNA transcripts. Carried out on the TCR CDR3, a first-round RT-PCR used the HTBI primer set. MiXCR was run by TCRdb on the multiplex PCR reads, yielding one entry per CDR3 protein. The sample holds around 540,000 distinct CDR3 sequences, around 15% seen once. V shed 3 bases and J shed 1 base, with 8 bases lying between them. Germline CDR1 is DFQATT and CDR2 is SNEGSKA (reference sequence). The CDR3 is made up of 13 amino acids. This TCR was sampled from a woman aged 30 to 39 with Graves' ophthalmopathy. The V call is TRBV20-1, the J call TRBJ2-3; no clear D gene. The sequenced sample consisted of blood. CDR3 nucleotide sequence: TGCAGTGCTAGTATAACAGGCACAGATACGCAGTATTTT. Amino acids: CSASITGTDTQYF.